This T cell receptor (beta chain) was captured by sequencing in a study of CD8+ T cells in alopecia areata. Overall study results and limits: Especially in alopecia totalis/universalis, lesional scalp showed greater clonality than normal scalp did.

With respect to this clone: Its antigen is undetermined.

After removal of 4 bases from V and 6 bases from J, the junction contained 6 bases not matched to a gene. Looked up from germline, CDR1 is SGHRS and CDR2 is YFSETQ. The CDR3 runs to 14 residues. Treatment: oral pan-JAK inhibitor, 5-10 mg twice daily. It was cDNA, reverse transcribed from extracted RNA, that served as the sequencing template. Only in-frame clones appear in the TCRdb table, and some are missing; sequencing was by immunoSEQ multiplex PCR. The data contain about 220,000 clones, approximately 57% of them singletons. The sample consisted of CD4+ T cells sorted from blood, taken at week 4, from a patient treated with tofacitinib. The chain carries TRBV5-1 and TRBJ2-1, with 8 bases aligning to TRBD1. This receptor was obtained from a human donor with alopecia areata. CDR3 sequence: CASSSMDRVNEQFF. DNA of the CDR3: TGCGCCAGCAGCAGCATGGACAGGGTCAATGAGCAGTTCTTC.